The 12 T cell receptor beta chains presented below share a single source sample, sequenced in a study of blood T cell repertoires in COVID-19. The method was immunoSEQ multiplex PCR; TCRdb's version includes in-frame clones alone and lacks a portion of them. The sample shows 350,000 to 400,000 clones, more than 70% of them seen only once. Material for sequencing was PBMCs or T cells enriched from blood (not recorded which). Receptors were obtained from a man aged 35 to 55 in a cohort exposed to, infected with or recovered from COVID-19 (not recorded which).

The chain couples TRBV6-1 to TRBJ2-7, with 7 bases lining up with TRBD2. Germline CDR1 and CDR2: MNHNS and SASEGT. The V segment lost 5 bases and the J segment 3 bases; nucleotides outside the gene matches: 4. The CDR3 totals 13 residues. CDR3 in amino acids: CASSRDYLYEQYF. The CDR3 DNA sequence: TGTGCCAGCAGTCGGGACTACCTCTACGAGCAGTACTTC.

The V call is TRBV9, the J call TRBJ1-2; 10 bases line up with TRBD1. This CDR3 spans 14 amino acids. J was trimmed by 4 bases and V by 4 bases; bases with no gene match: 4. Germline CDR1 SGDLS, CDR2 YYNGEE. The CDR3 nucleotides read TGTGCCAGCAGCAACCGGACAGGGGGCTATGGCTACACCTTC. This encodes CASSNRTGGYGYTF.

The V call is TRBV5-1, the J call TRBJ2-7; TRBD2 matches 7 bases. The germline gives CDR1 SGHRS, CDR2 YFSETQ. Trimming took 9 bases from V and 6 from J; bases not matched to a gene: 9. The CDR3 loop spans 12 amino acids. This chain's CDR3 is CATRDPGGEQYF. In DNA form, the CDR3 reads TGCGCCACCCGGGATCCGGGGGGCGAGCAGTACTTC.

This sequence joins TRBV12-5 and TRBJ2-5; 10 nucleotides match TRBD2. Germline V gene lookup returns CDR1 LGHNT and CDR2 FRNRAP. The CDR3 spans 16 residues. V gave up 1 base and J gave up 2 bases; unmatched junction bases: 4. This CDR3 is CASGLGGLASQETQYF. CDR3 bases: TGTGCTAGTGGTTTGGGGGGACTAGCGTCTCAAGAGACCCAGTACTTC.

The chain is built from TRBV18 and TRBJ1-5; a possible D gene is TRBD1 (6 bases). V was shortened by 3 bases and J by 1 base, with 10 bases between the two germline ends. The CDR3 runs 15 residues. The germline CDR1 and CDR2 sequences are KGHSH and LQKENI. The DNA of the CDR3 is TGTGCCAGCTCACCCAAAGGGACAAGCAATCAGCCCCAGCATTTT. This sequence encodes CASSPKGTSNQPQHF.

This clone was seen just once. The CDR3, as DNA: TGTGCCAGTAGGAACTACCGGGCCCTCGGGATGAACACTGAAGCTTTCTTT. Residues: CASRNYRALGMNTEAFF. The chain joins TRBV19 to TRBJ1-1; D not certain. The ends were cut back, 6 bases at V and 0 bases at J, with 20 bases in the middle. The CDR3 consists of 17 residues. The germline V gene has CDR1 LNHDA and CDR2 SQIVND (reference sequence).

In its sample, this clone was seen once. The rearrangement uses TRBV5-1 and TRBJ2-5, with a weak D call TRBD1 (5 bases). CDR3 length: 12 amino acids. Per the germline V gene, CDR1 is SGHRS and CDR2 is YFSETQ. Trimming stripped 5 bases from V and 2 bases from J, with 7 bases between. CDR3 nucleotides: TGCGCCAGCAGGCAGGGACAAGAGACCCAGTACTTC. Translating it yields CASRQGQETQYF. Filled out from reference TRBV5-1 and TRBJ2-5, the complete variable domain reads KAGVTQTPRYLIKTRGQQVTLSCSPISGHRSVSWYQQTPGQGLQFLFEYFSETQRNKGNFPGRFSGRQFSNSRSEMNVSTLELGDSALYLCASRQGQETQYFGPGTRLLVL.

This chain connects TRBV2 to TRBJ1-5; 7 bases are a match to TRBD1. Germline V CDR1 and CDR2: SNHLY, FYNNEI. The CDR3 has 15 residues. The V segment lost 4 bases and the J segment 2 bases; nucleotides outside the gene matches: 5. CDR3 bases: TGTGCCAGCAGTGTAGGACAGGTTGGCAATCAGCCCCAGCATTTT. Translated, it gives CASSVGQVGNQPQHF.

The chain combines TRBV7-9 with TRBJ1-2, with D unclear. Trimming removed 4 bases from V and 7 bases from J, with 13 bases in between. Germline CDR1 and CDR2: SEHNR and FQNEAQ (reference sequence). The CDR3 has 13 residues. The CDR3 bases are TGTGCCAGCAGCTGGCGGGTAGAGGGTGGCTACACCTTC. Its translation: CASSWRVEGGYTF.

This clone has a handful of counts. The DNA of the CDR3 is TGTGCCAGCAGTCTCGGGAAATTCTACGAGCAGTACTTC. This encodes CASSLGKFYEQYF. J is TRBJ2-7 and V is TRBV6-2 or TRBV6-3, with a weak D call TRBD2 (5 bases). The CDR3 totals 13 residues. Looked up from germline, CDR1 is MNHEY and CDR2 is SVGEGT. V was trimmed by 5 bases and J by 3 bases, leaving 11 bases between them.

The rearrangement joins TRBV25-1 to TRBJ1-3; tentative D call: TRBD1 (5 bases). The CDR3 length is 15 residues. V lost 3 bases and J lost 3, with 12 bases in between. Germline V lookup: CDR1 MGHDK, CDR2 SYGVNS. CDR3 sequence: CASSDAGSNGNTIYF. The CDR3 nucleotides are TGTGCCAGCAGTGACGCAGGGTCTAATGGAAACACCATATATTTT.

This chain joins TRBV19 and TRBJ1-5; D is possibly TRBD1 (6 bases). This CDR3 region has 16 residues. Germline V gene sequence: CDR1 LNHDA, CDR2 SQIVND (reference sequence). With 5 bases removed from V and 5 bases from J, the gap between germline ends came to 19 bases. The DNA for the CDR3 is TGTGCCAGTAGTCTTATACAGGGAGGGAGGGATCAGCCCCAGCATTTT. Protein sequence: CASSLIQGGRDQPQHF. The whole variable domain, remainder taken from reference TRBV19 and TRBJ1-5, is DGGITQSPKYLFRKEGQNVTLSCEQNLNHDAMYWYRQDPGQGLRLIYYSQIVNDFQKGDIAEGYSVSREKKESFPLTVTSAQKNPTAFYLCASSLIQGGRDQPQHFGDGTRLSIL.